This T cell receptor beta chain was captured by sequencing in a study of blood T cell repertoires in COVID-19. On the study more broadly: PBMCs, B-cell-depleted T cells, or T cells were the source of the cDNA or gDNA that made up the material.

Original analysis: How many nucleated cells were present was estimated from reference gene primer amplification. The protocol was immunoSEQ multiplex PCR, while the TCRdb copy is restricted to in-frame clones and leaves out a portion. V and J calls and clone size come straight from that table; D and trimming were deduced from the DNA. The repertoire includes around 300,000 clones, around 90% of them detected once, and 0.95% to 1.3% sits in the top ten. During active infection, Seattle patients enrolled and were then monitored through disease. The CDR3 length is 15 residues. The junction had 2 bases not matched to a gene; V was cut back by 0 bases and J by 3 bases. Germline V gene data show CDR1 as LGHNA and CDR2 as YSLEER.

Sequenced: peripheral blood. This chain uses TRBV4-3 with TRBJ2-1, with 7 bases aligning to TRBD1. The sequence derives from a woman in her thirties or forties with COVID-19, enrolled during active disease. CDR3 loop: CASSQEPGGYNEQFF. The CDR3 nucleotides read TGCGCCAGCAGCCAAGAGCCAGGGGGCTACAATGAGCAGTTCTTC.